The present TCR beta chain was sequenced within a study of blood T cell repertoires in COVID-19. Study-wide context: The United States, Italy and Spain were the sources of the acute and convalescent COVID-19 samples. Sources were T cells, B-cell-depleted T cells, or PBMCs; the material itself was cDNA or gDNA.

TCRdb keeps only in-frame clones here, not all; method: immunoSEQ multiplex PCR. The data show about 360,000 clones, around 84% seen once. Germline V gene data show CDR1 as SGHTA and CDR2 as FQGNSA. This CDR3 is 16 amino acids long. The V end lost 1 base, the J end lost 7 bases, and 17 bases lay between the germline ends. This receptor was taken from a human donor with acute or convalescent COVID-19. The donor label of this sample is uncertain. Sample: peripheral blood. V usage is TRBV7-2 and J usage is TRBJ1-3, with a possible D match to TRBD1 (6 bases). CDR3 sequence reads: CASSLGPGGAVNTIYF. The DNA of the CDR3 is TGTGCCAGCAGCTTAGGGCCCGGGGGGGCAGTCAACACCATATATTTT.